Listed below are T cell receptor beta chains from one sample, sequenced in a study of human T cells and chemical hapten exposure. TCRdb itself ran the RACE reads through MiXCR, one entry per CDR3 protein. The repertoire holds some 180,000 distinct CDR3 sequences, with about 25% as singletons. The source material was whole blood, sampled in connection with sensitization to the hapten diphenylcyclopropenone (DPC). The receptors derive from a woman in her thirties or forties with alopecia areata. Some clones in this sample may be carry-over from other donors' samples. CDR3s include the opening cysteine and the closing phenylalanine or tryptophan. The order of the fields is D gene, J gene, V gene, clone size, CDR3 length, CDR3 protein, CDR3 DNA. The D gene is left open where the match is weak. Only part of the rows carry a size: once, few, many, or a class if the clone is expanded.

NA TRBJ2-7 TRBV11-1 NA 13 CASSHGPREEQYF TGTGCCAGCAGCCACGGGCCCCGGGAGGAGCAGTACTTC
NA TRBJ2-7 TRBV7-2 few 14 CASSARTGAYEQYF TGTGCCAGCAGCGCCAGGACGGGGGCCTACGAGCAGTACTTC
NA TRBJ2-3 TRBV27 NA 10 CASHLYPQYF TGTGCCAGCCACCTCTACCCCCAGTATTTT
NA TRBJ1-2 TRBV6-1 NA 15 CASSGRGASNYGYTF TGTGCCAGCAGTGGTCGGGGGGCCTCGAACTATGGCTACACCTTC
TRBD1 TRBJ1-2 TRBV30 NA 19 CAWSVPPGTVPGGGYGYTF TGTGCCTGGAGTGTCCCACCCGGGACAGTGCCAGGCGGGGGGTATGGCTACACCTTC
NA TRBJ1-5 TRBV4-2 few 14 CASSPLGSGQPQHF TGTGCCAGCAGCCCCCTGGGGTCTGGTCAGCCCCAGCATTTT
NA TRBJ2-7 TRBV5-6 many 15 CASSFRFTDSRIWYF TGTGCCAGCAGCTTTAGGTTCACGGATTCCCGAATATGGTACTTC
NA TRBJ2-5 TRBV6-6 few 13 CASSRGVQETQYF TGTGCCAGCAGTCGCGGGGTCCAAGAGACCCAGTACTTC
TRBD1 TRBJ2-3 TRBV20-1 few 13 CSRQGQRGDTQYF TGCAGTAGACAGGGTCAACGGGGAGATACGCAGTATTTT
TRBD1 TRBJ2-7 TRBV7-9 NA 16 CASSLMPGQGEYEQYF TGTGCCAGCAGCTTGATGCCGGGACAGGGAGAATACGAGCAGTACTTC
NA TRBJ2-1 TRBV7-3 NA 14 CASSPRSGHNEQFF TGTGCCAGCAGCCCCAGGAGCGGACACAATGAGCAGTTCTTC
NA TRBJ2-5 TRBV2 few 12 CASSAERETQYF TGTGCCAGCAGTGCGGAGAGGGAGACCCAGTACTTC
NA TRBJ2-7 TRBV20-1 few 14 CSARDNSYSYEQYF TGCAGTGCTAGAGATAACAGCTACTCTTACGAGCAGTACTTC
NA TRBJ1-1 TRBV20-1 NA 14 CSATKQVTRSEAFF TGCAGTGCTACTAAACAGGTCACGAGGTCTGAAGCTTTCTTT
NA TRBJ1-1 TRBV29-1 NA 11 CSVEDQREAFF TGCAGCGTTGAAGATCAAAGGGAAGCTTTCTTT
TRBD1 TRBJ2-7 TRBV12-3/TRBV12-4 NA 14 CASSPHRGAYEQYF TGTGCCAGCAGTCCTCACAGGGGTGCCTACGAGCAGTACTTC
NA TRBJ2-1 TRBV4-2 NA 16 CASSQDTGETGNEQFF TGTGCCAGCAGCCAAGATACGGGGGAGACGGGCAATGAGCAGTTCTTC
NA TRBJ2-5 TRBV7-9 few 12 CASSLMAETQYF TGTGCCAGCAGCTTAATGGCAGAGACCCAGTACTTC
NA TRBJ2-7 TRBV7-2 NA 17 CASSLAPSGHNSYEQYF TGTGCCAGCAGCTTAGCCCCATCAGGGCACAACTCCTACGAGCAGTACTTC
TRBD2 TRBJ2-7 TRBV15 NA 17 CATRAGTSGRAGYEQYF TGTGCCACCAGAGCCGGGACTAGCGGGAGGGCCGGCTACGAGCAGTACTTC
TRBD2 TRBJ2-1 TRBV28 NA 15 CASSLTSGKFGEQFF TGTGCCAGCAGTTTAACTAGCGGGAAGTTCGGTGAGCAGTTCTTC
NA TRBJ1-4 TRBV12-3/TRBV12-4 few 12 CASSFSGEKLFF TGTGCCAGCAGTTTTTCCGGTGAAAAACTGTTTTTT
TRBD2 TRBJ2-1 TRBV5-1 NA 18 CASSDRTSGESSYNEQFF TGCGCCAGCAGCGACAGGACTAGCGGGGAGAGCTCCTACAATGAGCAGTTCTTC
NA TRBJ2-7 TRBV7-2 NA 11 CASSQLYEQYF TGTGCCAGCAGCCAACTCTACGAGCAGTACTTC
NA TRBJ2-3 TRBV10-3 NA 13 CVIRTIPTDTQYF TGTGTCATCCGCACTATCCCCACAGATACGCAGTATTTT
NA TRBJ2-3 TRBV6-5 NA 13 CASSARGADTQYF TGTGCCAGCAGTGCTCGGGGCGCAGATACGCAGTATTTT
NA TRBJ2-3 TRBV6-5 NA 14 CASSRAGWSDTQYF TGTGCCAGCAGTCGAGCGGGTTGGTCAGATACGCAGTATTTT
TRBD1 TRBJ2-7 TRBV25-1 few 13 CASFGDRGAEQYF TGTGCCAGCTTCGGGGACAGGGGTGCCGAGCAGTACTTC
NA TRBJ2-5 TRBV28 NA 15 CASSLRRGWEETQYF TGTGCCAGCAGTTTAAGGAGGGGATGGGAAGAGACCCAGTACTTC
TRBD1 TRBJ1-6 TRBV7-2 few 16 CASSLAGQGNNSPLHF TGTGCCAGCAGCCTTGCGGGACAGGGGAATAATTCACCCCTCCACTTT
NA TRBJ2-1 TRBV4-2 NA 13 CASSQGDHNEQFF TGTGCCAGCAGCCAAGGGGACCACAATGAGCAGTTCTTC
NA TRBJ1-4 TRBV7-9 few 15 CASSLPRDIREKLFF TGTGCCAGCAGCTTGCCCCGGGACATACGGGAAAAACTGTTTTTT
NA TRBJ1-1 TRBV6-2/TRBV6-3 few 15 CASSRAGTGYTEAFF TGTGCCAGCAGTAGAGCCGGAACAGGCTACACTGAAGCTTTCTTT